Sequencing of this T cell receptor (beta chain) was carried out in a study of T cells in Graves' hyperthyroidism and ophthalmopathy. The wider study: Peripheral blood specimens were obtained at initial diagnosis, prior to any treatment. Study-level findings and limits: Blood also carried most thyroid clonotypes expanded above 0.001. The authors' 13 V-J model separated ophthalmopathy from stable hyperthyroidism.

This CDR3 region has 15 residues. Trimming removed 1 base from V and 2 bases from J, with 14 bases in between. Germline V lookup: CDR1 DFQATT, CDR2 SNEGSKA (reference sequence). This clonotype was seen many times. Its antigen is unknown. Clinical symptoms, serum thyroxine and TRAb, thyroid ultrasound and orbital computed tomography were used for the diagnoses. Amplified regions were TCR beta CDR3 sequences from RNA transcripts. The primer set for the first-round RT-PCR of the TCR CDR3 was HTBI. From the multiplex PCR reads, TCRdb called clonotypes with MiXCR, one entry per CDR3 protein. The sample has around 200,000 distinct CDR3 sequences, about 18% seen once.

Sequenced material: blood. The sequence was collected from a woman aged 50 to 60 with Graves' hyperthyroidism. The rearrangement joins TRBV20-1 to TRBJ1-1, with TRBD1 as a possible D gene (6 bases). The DNA of the CDR3 is TGCAGTGCTAGAGTGGGGGGGCAATTTAACACTGAAGCTTTCTTT. Translating gives CSARVGGQFNTEAFF.